This T cell receptor (beta chain) derives from a study of OX40 agonist ivuxolimab in advanced cancers. Study-level findings and limits: Some nonresponders additionally presented with little normalized T-cell clonal expansion. Relative to CD4+, CD8+ T cells held more expanded clones on average. At 0.1 to 3.0 mg/kg, clonal expansion of CD4+ and CD8+ blood T cells had occurred by week 6.

Blood draws occurred at baseline, cycle 4 day 1, and cycle 7 day 1. This table comes from immunoSEQ multiplex PCR, and its TCRdb copy is limited to in-frame clones, with some not included. The profile shows about 45,000 clones, 92% of them singletons. As for this clone: Its antigen is not identified.

The input for sequencing was CD4+ or CD8+ T cells sorted from blood, taken in a trial of the OX40 agonist ivuxolimab. This TCR came from an adult with an advanced solid tumor such as melanoma, head and neck, liver or kidney cancer.

CDR3 sequence: CASSVRTSGNYEQYF. The CDR3 coding sequence is TGTGCCAGCAGTGTTCGGACTAGCGGGAACTACGAGCAGTACTTC. The chain combines TRBV6-5 with TRBJ2-7; TRBD2 matches 12 bases. The germline gives CDR1 MNHEY, CDR2 SVGAGI. The CDR3 is 15 residues long. Trimming cost V 5 bases and J 3 bases; bases outside gene matches: 5.